This is a list of T cell receptor beta chains from one sample in a study of low-dose radiotherapy and immunotherapy resistance in tumors. TCRdb called the reads again in MiXCR, with one record for every CDR3 protein. The repertoire consists of some 82,000 distinct CDR3 sequences, with 15% to 20% occurring once and the leading ten covering 5% to 6.5%. The sequences come from PBMCs, collected before treatment. The receptors originated from a male donor with prostate cancer. Each CDR3 is given with its conserved first and last residue. The D gene is left open where the match is weak. Expanded clones are given a class, and other clones once, few, many or no size at all.

j_call: TRBJ2-7
v_call: TRBV6-5
clone_size: many
d_call: TRBD1
cdr3_aa: CASSSPGQPSYEQYF
cdr3_nt: TGTGCCAGCAGTTCCCCGGGACAGCCTTCCTACGAGCAGTACTTC

j_call: TRBJ1-5
v_call: TRBV18
clone_size: many
d_call: .
cdr3_aa: CASSPAVGHQPQHF
cdr3_nt: TGTGCCAGCTCCCCCGCCGTTGGGCATCAGCCCCAGCATTTT

j_call: TRBJ1-2
v_call: TRBV29-1
clone_size: many
d_call: .
cdr3_aa: CSVGTGHSNYGYTF
cdr3_nt: TGCAGCGTGGGGACGGGACACTCTAACTATGGCTACACCTTC

j_call: TRBJ2-2
v_call: TRBV7-3
clone_size: many
d_call: .
cdr3_aa: CASSQPVLLGSPGELFF
cdr3_nt: TGTGCCAGCAGCCAACCAGTGTTACTAGGAAGTCCCGGGGAGCTGTTTTTT

j_call: TRBJ1-3
v_call: TRBV15
clone_size: many
d_call: .
cdr3_aa: CATSSATGWKGNTIYF
cdr3_nt: TGTGCCACCAGCAGTGCCACAGGGTGGAAGGGAAACACCATATATTTT

j_call: TRBJ1-5
v_call: TRBV5-1
clone_size: .
d_call: .
cdr3_aa: CANSLRPGGNQPQHF
cdr3_nt: TGCGCCAACAGCTTGCGTCCGGGGGGCAATCAGCCCCAGCATTTT

j_call: TRBJ2-1
v_call: TRBV6-5
clone_size: many
d_call: TRBD2
cdr3_aa: CASSYQRELDEQFF
cdr3_nt: TGTGCCAGCAGTTACCAGCGGGAGTTAGATGAGCAGTTCTTC

j_call: TRBJ2-5
v_call: TRBV4-1
clone_size: many
d_call: TRBD2
cdr3_aa: CASSPRGEDEETQYF
cdr3_nt: TGCGCCAGCAGCCCGCGGGGGGAGGACGAAGAGACCCAGTACTTC

j_call: TRBJ1-5
v_call: TRBV5-1
clone_size: many
d_call: .
cdr3_aa: CASSYLGGEEPQHF
cdr3_nt: TGCGCCAGCAGCTATCTAGGGGGTGAGGAGCCCCAGCATTTT

j_call: TRBJ1-5
v_call: TRBV28
clone_size: few
d_call: TRBD1
cdr3_aa: CASSFAGGDQPQHF
cdr3_nt: TGTGCCAGCAGTTTCGCAGGGGGCGATCAGCCCCAGCATTTT

j_call: TRBJ1-2
v_call: TRBV19
clone_size: many
d_call: TRBD1
cdr3_aa: CASSMGTGKTNYGYTF
cdr3_nt: TGTGCCAGTAGTATGGGGACAGGAAAGACGAACTATGGCTACACCTTC

j_call: TRBJ2-2
v_call: TRBV7-6
clone_size: many
d_call: TRBD2
cdr3_aa: CASSFYPSGTNTGELFF
cdr3_nt: TGTGCCAGCAGCTTCTACCCTAGCGGAACGAACACCGGGGAGCTGTTTTTT

j_call: TRBJ2-7
v_call: TRBV6-2/TRBV6-3
clone_size: many
d_call: .
cdr3_aa: CASSDKRKGPYEQYF
cdr3_nt: TGTGCCAGCAGTGACAAGCGGAAGGGGCCCTACGAGCAGTACTTC

j_call: TRBJ1-6
v_call: TRBV10-3
clone_size: many
d_call: .
cdr3_aa: CAIRKSTGSRDSPLHF
cdr3_nt: TGTGCCATCAGAAAATCTACAGGGTCCCGTGATTCACCCCTCCACTTT

j_call: TRBJ2-3
v_call: TRBV7-9
clone_size: many
d_call: .
cdr3_aa: CASRRDGSTDTQYF
cdr3_nt: TGTGCCAGCAGACGGGACGGTAGCACAGATACGCAGTATTTT

j_call: TRBJ1-2
v_call: TRBV5-1
clone_size: many
d_call: .
cdr3_aa: CASSLVSFQPIYGYTF
cdr3_nt: TGCGCCAGCAGCTTGGTCTCTTTCCAGCCAATCTATGGCTACACCTTC

j_call: TRBJ2-3
v_call: TRBV5-6
clone_size: many
d_call: TRBD2
cdr3_aa: CASSASSGGLTDTQYF
cdr3_nt: TGTGCCAGCAGCGCCTCTAGCGGGGGATTGACAGATACGCAGTATTTT

j_call: TRBJ2-5
v_call: TRBV6-2/TRBV6-3
clone_size: many
d_call: TRBD2
cdr3_aa: CASRRLAGLQETQYF
cdr3_nt: TGTGCCAGCAGGAGACTAGCGGGACTTCAAGAGACCCAGTACTTC

j_call: TRBJ2-3
v_call: TRBV23-1
clone_size: many
d_call: .
cdr3_aa: CASINKGPDTQYF
cdr3_nt: TGCGCCAGCATCAATAAGGGTCCAGATACGCAGTATTTT

j_call: TRBJ2-7
v_call: TRBV6-2/TRBV6-3
clone_size: .
d_call: .
cdr3_aa: CASSRASGLGTTYEQYF
cdr3_nt: TGTGCCAGCAGTCGGGCATCAGGACTGGGAACGACCTACGAGCAGTACTTC

j_call: TRBJ2-7
v_call: TRBV30
clone_size: many
d_call: TRBD2
cdr3_aa: CAWRGTSGGYEQYF
cdr3_nt: TGTGCCTGGAGGGGGACTAGCGGAGGCTACGAGCAGTACTTC

j_call: TRBJ1-5
v_call: TRBV5-1
clone_size: many
d_call: .
cdr3_aa: CASSLGTGINQPQHF
cdr3_nt: TGCGCCAGCAGCTTGGGAACGGGAATCAATCAGCCCCAGCATTTT

j_call: TRBJ2-4
v_call: TRBV18
clone_size: many
d_call: TRBD2
cdr3_aa: CASSPRGGRNIQYF
cdr3_nt: TGTGCCAGCTCACCACGCGGGGGAAGAAACATTCAGTACTTC

j_call: TRBJ1-5
v_call: TRBV6-2/TRBV6-3
clone_size: many
d_call: .
cdr3_aa: CASSPRANQPQHF
cdr3_nt: TGTGCCAGCAGTCCCCGGGCCAATCAGCCCCAGCATTTT

j_call: TRBJ1-2
v_call: TRBV20-1
clone_size: many
d_call: .
cdr3_aa: CSAPRWTEGYTF
cdr3_nt: TGCAGTGCACCCCGATGGACCGAGGGCTACACCTTC

j_call: TRBJ1-4
v_call: TRBV20-1
clone_size: many
d_call: .
cdr3_aa: CSARERPLSGEKLFF
cdr3_nt: TGCAGTGCTAGAGAGAGACCGTTGTCTGGTGAAAAACTGTTTTTT

j_call: TRBJ2-1
v_call: TRBV13
clone_size: .
d_call: .
cdr3_aa: CASSLLLAVGEQFF
cdr3_nt: TGTGCCAGCAGCTTACTCCTAGCCGTGGGTGAGCAGTTCTTC

j_call: TRBJ1-3
v_call: TRBV18
clone_size: many
d_call: .
cdr3_aa: CASSPAGGVSGNTIYF
cdr3_nt: TGTGCCAGCTCACCCGCAGGTGGGGTTTCTGGAAACACCATATATTTT

j_call: TRBJ1-5
v_call: TRBV20-1
clone_size: many
d_call: TRBD1
cdr3_aa: CSAVDRKKGNQPQHF
cdr3_nt: TGCAGTGCTGTGGACAGGAAGAAGGGCAATCAGCCCCAGCATTTT

j_call: TRBJ1-2
v_call: TRBV20-1
clone_size: many
d_call: .
cdr3_aa: CSARDDRWGHYGYTF
cdr3_nt: TGCAGTGCTAGAGATGACCGTTGGGGCCACTATGGCTACACCTTC

j_call: TRBJ1-1
v_call: TRBV27
clone_size: few
d_call: .
cdr3_aa: CASSVGDGLNTEAFF
cdr3_nt: TGTGCCAGCAGTGTAGGGGACGGATTGAACACTGAAGCTTTCTTT

j_call: TRBJ1-3
v_call: TRBV30
clone_size: many
d_call: TRBD1
cdr3_aa: CAWGTVGNTIYF
cdr3_nt: TGTGCCTGGGGGACAGTTGGAAACACCATATATTTT

j_call: TRBJ2-7
v_call: TRBV5-1
clone_size: many
d_call: TRBD1
cdr3_aa: CASREGTGGYEQYF
cdr3_nt: TGCGCCAGCAGAGAGGGGACAGGGGGCTACGAGCAGTACTTC

j_call: TRBJ2-1
v_call: TRBV2
clone_size: .
d_call: TRBD2
cdr3_aa: CASSDGTSGARLQFF
cdr3_nt: TGTGCCAGCAGTGACGGGACTAGCGGGGCAAGACTGCAGTTCTTC

j_call: TRBJ2-1
v_call: TRBV7-8
clone_size: many
d_call: TRBD1
cdr3_aa: CASSGRDRGGGEQFF
cdr3_nt: TGTGCCAGCAGCGGCCGGGACAGGGGAGGAGGGGAGCAGTTCTTC

j_call: TRBJ1-3
v_call: TRBV6-1
clone_size: many
d_call: .
cdr3_aa: CASSAGRLTGGNTIYF
cdr3_nt: TGTGCCAGCAGTGCGGGCAGGCTTACCGGGGGAAACACCATATATTTT

j_call: TRBJ2-5
v_call: TRBV18
clone_size: many
d_call: TRBD2
cdr3_aa: CASSDGLGRGETQYF
cdr3_nt: TGTGCCAGCTCAGATGGACTAGGAAGGGGCGAGACCCAGTACTTC

j_call: TRBJ1-1
v_call: TRBV19
clone_size: many
d_call: .
cdr3_aa: CASSTTLNTEAFF
cdr3_nt: TGTGCCAGTAGTACGACGCTGAACACTGAAGCTTTCTTT

j_call: TRBJ1-3
v_call: TRBV20-1
clone_size: many
d_call: TRBD1
cdr3_aa: CSARDLDRVFGNTIYF
cdr3_nt: TGCAGTGCTAGAGATCTGGACAGGGTTTTTGGAAACACCATATATTTT

j_call: TRBJ2-3
v_call: TRBV6-5
clone_size: many
d_call: TRBD1
cdr3_aa: CASSHRGQSTDTQYF
cdr3_nt: TGTGCCAGCAGCCACCGGGGACAGAGCACAGATACGCAGTATTTT

j_call: TRBJ1-4
v_call: TRBV5-1
clone_size: .
d_call: TRBD1
cdr3_aa: CASRPYRQGNEKLFF
cdr3_nt: TGCGCCAGCAGACCCTATCGACAGGGTAATGAAAAACTGTTTTTT

j_call: TRBJ2-2
v_call: TRBV19
clone_size: many
d_call: .
cdr3_aa: CASAFVGYTNTGELFF
cdr3_nt: TGTGCCAGTGCATTCGTCGGATATACGAACACCGGGGAGCTGTTTTTT